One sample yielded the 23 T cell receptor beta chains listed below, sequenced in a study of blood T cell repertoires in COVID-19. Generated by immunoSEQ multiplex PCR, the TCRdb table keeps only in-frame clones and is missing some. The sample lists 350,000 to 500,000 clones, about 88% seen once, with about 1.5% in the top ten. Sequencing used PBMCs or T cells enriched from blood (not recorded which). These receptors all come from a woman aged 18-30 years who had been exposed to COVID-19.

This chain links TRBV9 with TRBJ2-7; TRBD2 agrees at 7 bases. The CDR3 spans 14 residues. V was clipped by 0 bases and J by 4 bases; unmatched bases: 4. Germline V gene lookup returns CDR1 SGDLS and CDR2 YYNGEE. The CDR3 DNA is TGTGCCAGCAGCGTAGGGGCTAGCGGTTACGAGCAGTACTTC. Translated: CASSVGASGYEQYF.

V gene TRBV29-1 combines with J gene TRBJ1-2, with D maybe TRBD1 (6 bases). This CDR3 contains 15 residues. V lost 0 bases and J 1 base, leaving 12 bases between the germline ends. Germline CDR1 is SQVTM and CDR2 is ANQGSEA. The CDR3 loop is CSVEDGTTLNYGYTF. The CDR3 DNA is TGCAGCGTTGAAGACGGGACAACCCTTAACTATGGCTACACCTTC.

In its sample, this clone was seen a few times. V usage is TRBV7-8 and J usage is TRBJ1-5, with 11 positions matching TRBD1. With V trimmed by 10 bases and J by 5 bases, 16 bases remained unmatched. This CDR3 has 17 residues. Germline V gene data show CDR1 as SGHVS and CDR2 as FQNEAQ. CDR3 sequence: CANRTGGLPTSHQPQHF. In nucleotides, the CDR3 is TGTGCCAACCGGACAGGGGGCCTTCCTACCTCTCATCAGCCCCAGCATTTT.

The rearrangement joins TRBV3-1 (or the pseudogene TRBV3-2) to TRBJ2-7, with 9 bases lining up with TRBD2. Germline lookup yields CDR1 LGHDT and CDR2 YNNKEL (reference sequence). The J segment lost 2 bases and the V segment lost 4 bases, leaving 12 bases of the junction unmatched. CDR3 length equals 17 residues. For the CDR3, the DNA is TGTGCCAGCAGCCCCAACCATCCTAGCGGGATCACCTACGAGCAGTACTTC. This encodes CASSPNHPSGITYEQYF.

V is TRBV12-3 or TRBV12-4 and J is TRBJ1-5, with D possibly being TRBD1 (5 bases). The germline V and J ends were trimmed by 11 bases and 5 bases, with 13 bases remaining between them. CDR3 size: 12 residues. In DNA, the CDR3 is TGTGCCGTGGGGGGAGGTGATCAGCCCCAGCATTTT. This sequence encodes CAVGGGDQPQHF.

CDR3 DNA: TGTGCCAGCAGCCTTAACAGGGATTTACCCATATATTTT. It yields the protein CASSLNRDLPIYF. V usage is TRBV14 and J usage is TRBJ1-3, with a tentative D call TRBD1 (6 bases). Trimming stripped 4 bases from V and 11 bases from J, with 15 bases between. The CDR3 extends over 13 amino acids. The V gene's germline CDR1 is SGHDN and CDR2 FVKESK.

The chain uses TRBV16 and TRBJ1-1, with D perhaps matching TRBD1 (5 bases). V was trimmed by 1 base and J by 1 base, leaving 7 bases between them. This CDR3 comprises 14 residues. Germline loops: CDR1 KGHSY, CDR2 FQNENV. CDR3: CASSQFQGNTEAFF. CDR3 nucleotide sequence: TGTGCCAGCAGCCAATTTCAGGGGAACACTGAAGCTTTCTTT.

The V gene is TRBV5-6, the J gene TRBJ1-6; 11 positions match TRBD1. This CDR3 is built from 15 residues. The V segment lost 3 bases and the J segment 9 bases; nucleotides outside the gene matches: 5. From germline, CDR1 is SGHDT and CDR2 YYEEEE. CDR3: CASSSGTGGFSPLHF. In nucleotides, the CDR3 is TGTGCCAGCAGCTCCGGGACAGGGGGGTTTTCACCCCTCCACTTT.

CDR3 in amino acids: CAWNGVISDEQYF. The CDR3 DNA reads TGTGCCTGGAACGGGGTGATTTCCGACGAGCAGTACTTC. V is TRBV30 and J is TRBJ2-7, with a weak D call TRBD2 (5 bases). From germline, CDR1 is GTSNPN and CDR2 SVGIG (reference sequence). This CDR3 region has 13 residues. V lost 4 bases to trimming and J lost 5 bases, with 15 bases between them.

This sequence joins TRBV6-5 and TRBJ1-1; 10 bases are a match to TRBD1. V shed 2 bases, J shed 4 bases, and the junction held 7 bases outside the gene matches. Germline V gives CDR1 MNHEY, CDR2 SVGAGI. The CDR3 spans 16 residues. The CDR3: CASSYLTGGASTEAFF. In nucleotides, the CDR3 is TGTGCCAGCAGTTACCTGACAGGGGGCGCGAGCACTGAAGCTTTCTTT.

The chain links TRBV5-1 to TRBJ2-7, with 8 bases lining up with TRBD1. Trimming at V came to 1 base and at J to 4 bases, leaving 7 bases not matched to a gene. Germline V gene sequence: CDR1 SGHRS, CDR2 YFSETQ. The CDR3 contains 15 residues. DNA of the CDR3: TGCGCCAGCAGCTTGAGTCAGGGGGCGGGGTACGAGCAGTACTTC. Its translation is CASSLSQGAGYEQYF.

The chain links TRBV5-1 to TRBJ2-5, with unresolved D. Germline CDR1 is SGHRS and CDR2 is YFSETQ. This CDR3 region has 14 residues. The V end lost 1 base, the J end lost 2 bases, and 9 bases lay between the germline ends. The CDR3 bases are TGCGCCAGCAGCTTGAATGGCCGACAAGAGACCCAGTACTTC. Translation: CASSLNGRQETQYF.

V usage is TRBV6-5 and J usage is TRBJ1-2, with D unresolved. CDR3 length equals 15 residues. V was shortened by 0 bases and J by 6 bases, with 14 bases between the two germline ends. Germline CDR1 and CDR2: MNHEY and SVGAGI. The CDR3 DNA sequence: TGTGCCAGCAGTTACTCAGTACTAGTACTGGATGGCTACACCTTC. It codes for CASSYSVLVLDGYTF.

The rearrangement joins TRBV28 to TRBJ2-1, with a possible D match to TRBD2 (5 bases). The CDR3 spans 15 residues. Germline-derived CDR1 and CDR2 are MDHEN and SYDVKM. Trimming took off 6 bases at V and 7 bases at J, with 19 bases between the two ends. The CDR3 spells CASSLAGGLGNEQFF. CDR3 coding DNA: TGTGCCAGCAGCCTTGCGGGCGGGTTGGGAAATGAGCAGTTCTTC.

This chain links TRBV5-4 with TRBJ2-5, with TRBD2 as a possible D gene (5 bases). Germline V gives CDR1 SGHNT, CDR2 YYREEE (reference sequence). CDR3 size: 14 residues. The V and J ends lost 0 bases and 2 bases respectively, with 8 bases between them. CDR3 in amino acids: CASSLAGEQETQYF. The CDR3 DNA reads TGTGCCAGCAGCTTGGCCGGGGAACAAGAGACCCAGTACTTC.

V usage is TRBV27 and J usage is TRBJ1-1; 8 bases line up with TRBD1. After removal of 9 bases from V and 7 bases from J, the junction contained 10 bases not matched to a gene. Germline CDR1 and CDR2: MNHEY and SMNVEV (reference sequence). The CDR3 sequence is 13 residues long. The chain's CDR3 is CASQGAKYLEAFF. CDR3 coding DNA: TGTGCCAGTCAGGGGGCGAAGTACCTTGAAGCTTTCTTT.

The CDR3 DNA follows: TGTGCCAGTTCATCCTCTTCGGCCGGGAACTCCTACAATGAGCAGTTCTTC. This gives the protein CASSSSSAGNSYNEQFF. The chain uses TRBV19 and TRBJ2-1; possible D gene TRBD2, 5 bases. V was clipped by 8 bases and J by 0 bases, with 20 bases between them. CDR1 LNHDA and CDR2 SQIVND come from the germline V gene (reference sequence). The CDR3 is 17 residues long.

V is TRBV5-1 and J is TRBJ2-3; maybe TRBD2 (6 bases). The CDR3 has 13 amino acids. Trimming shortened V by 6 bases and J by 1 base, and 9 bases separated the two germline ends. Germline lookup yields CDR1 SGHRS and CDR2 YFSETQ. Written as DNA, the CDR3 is TGCGCCAGCAAACAGCGGGGCACAGATACGCAGTATTTT. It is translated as CASKQRGTDTQYF.

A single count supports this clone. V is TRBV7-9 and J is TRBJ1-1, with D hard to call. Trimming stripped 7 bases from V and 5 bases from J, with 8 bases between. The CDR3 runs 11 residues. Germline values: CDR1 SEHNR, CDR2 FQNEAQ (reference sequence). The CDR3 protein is CASTLLTEAFF. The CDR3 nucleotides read TGTGCCAGCACCCTTTTGACTGAAGCTTTCTTT.

CDR3 protein: CASSPSAGGRGNEQFF. CDR3 coding DNA: TGTGCCAGCTCACCATCTGCGGGAGGGCGTGGAAATGAGCAGTTCTTC. V and J are TRBV18 and TRBJ2-1; 9 bases line up with TRBD2. The junction had 9 bases not matched to a gene; V was cut back by 2 bases and J by 7 bases. Per germline, CDR1 KGHSH and CDR2 LQKENI. The CDR3 is made up of 16 amino acids.

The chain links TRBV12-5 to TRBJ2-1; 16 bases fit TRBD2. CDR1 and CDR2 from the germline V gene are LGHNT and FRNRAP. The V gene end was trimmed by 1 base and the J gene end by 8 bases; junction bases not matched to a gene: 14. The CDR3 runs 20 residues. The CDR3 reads CASGLETPGLAGGPGDEQFF. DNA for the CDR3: TGTGCTAGTGGTTTGGAAACCCCGGGACTAGCGGGAGGGCCCGGGGATGAGCAGTTCTTC. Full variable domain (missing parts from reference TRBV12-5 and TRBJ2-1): DARVTQTPRHKVTEMGQEVTMRCQPILGHNTVFWYRQTMMQGLELLAYFRNRAPLDDSGMPKDRFSAEMPDATLATLKIQPSEPRDSAVYFCASGLETPGLAGGPGDEQFFGPGTRLTVL.

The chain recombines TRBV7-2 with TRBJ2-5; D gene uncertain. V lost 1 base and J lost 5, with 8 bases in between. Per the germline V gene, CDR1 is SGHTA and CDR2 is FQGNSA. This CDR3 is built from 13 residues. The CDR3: CASSLGQVETQYF. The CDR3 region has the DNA TGTGCCAGCAGCTTAGGGCAGGTGGAGACCCAGTACTTC.

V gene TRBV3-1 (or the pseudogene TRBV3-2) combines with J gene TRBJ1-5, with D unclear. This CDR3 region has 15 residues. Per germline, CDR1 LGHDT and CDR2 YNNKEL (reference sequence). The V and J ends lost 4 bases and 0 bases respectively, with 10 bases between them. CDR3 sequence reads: CASSPADTSNQPQHF. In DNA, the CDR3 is TGTGCCAGCAGCCCCGCAGACACTAGCAATCAGCCCCAGCATTTT.